The rows below give T cell receptor beta chains drawn from one sample of a study of T cell responses to AZD1222 COVID-19 vaccine. This table comes from immunoSEQ multiplex PCR, and its TCRdb copy is limited to in-frame clones, with some not included. Of more than 120,000 clones listed, more than 70% were seen once; the top ten hold around 5.1%. Sequenced material: peripheral blood, taken 28 days after the second AZD1222 dose. Every receptor here comes from an adult who received the AZD1222 COVID-19 vaccine. Both conserved end residues are part of each CDR3. D genes are given only for firm matches. Not every row has a clone size; where given, it reads once, few, many or a size class.

V: TRBV28
D: -
J: TRBJ1-2
size: -
CDR3: CASSLIPGRNGYTF
DNA: TGTGCCAGCAGTTTAATTCCGGGTAGGAATGGCTACACCTTC

V: TRBV27
D: TRBD1
J: TRBJ1-5
size: -
CDR3: CASSGTGNNQPQHF
DNA: TGTGCCAGCTCCGGGACAGGTAATAATCAGCCCCAGCATTTT

V: TRBV6-4
D: TRBD2
J: TRBJ2-1
size: -
CDR3: CASSDSGRGTYNEQFF
DNA: TGTGCCAGCAGTGACTCGGGGCGGGGGACCTACAATGAGCAGTTCTTC

V: TRBV9
D: -
J: TRBJ1-1
size: -
CDR3: CASSAKANTEAFF
DNA: TGTGCCAGCAGCGCAAAAGCGAACACTGAAGCTTTCTTT

V: TRBV19
D: TRBD2
J: TRBJ2-3
size: -
CDR3: CASSIISGGRDTQYF
DNA: TGTGCCAGTAGTATCATTAGCGGGGGGAGAGATACGCAGTATTTT

V: TRBV28
D: -
J: TRBJ1-3
size: -
CDR3: CASIEHHGNTIYF
DNA: TGTGCCAGCATAGAGCATCATGGAAACACCATATATTTT

V: TRBV4-2
D: TRBD2
J: TRBJ2-1
size: -
CDR3: CASSHPGLGNEQFF
DNA: TGTGCCAGCAGCCACCCGGGACTAGGCAATGAGCAGTTCTTC

V: TRBV29-1
D: -
J: TRBJ2-3
size: -
CDR3: CSVERDTQYF
DNA: TGCAGCGTTGAACGAGATACGCAGTATTTT

V: TRBV11-2
D: -
J: TRBJ1-2
size: once
CDR3: CASSLLIGYTF
DNA: TGTGCCAGCAGCTTACTGATTGGCTACACCTTC

V: TRBV10-3
D: -
J: TRBJ1-2
size: -
CDR3: CAISESTQYLIYTF
DNA: TGTGCCATCAGTGAGTCGACACAGTACCTGATCTACACCTTC

V: TRBV5-1
D: -
J: TRBJ1-1
size: few
CDR3: CASSLDGGRLNTEAFF
DNA: TGCGCCAGCAGCTTGGACGGGGGCAGACTGAACACTGAAGCTTTCTTT

V: TRBV4-1
D: -
J: TRBJ2-7
size: -
CDR3: CASSQDPSDEQYF
DNA: TGCGCCAGCAGCCAAGACCCGTCGGACGAGCAGTACTTC

V: TRBV10-1
D: -
J: TRBJ2-7
size: -
CDR3: CASSDYRAYEQYF
DNA: TGCGCCAGCAGTGATTACAGGGCCTACGAGCAGTACTTC

V: TRBV14
D: -
J: TRBJ2-3
size: -
CDR3: CASSHTYSTDTQYF
DNA: TGTGCCAGCAGCCATACCTATAGCACAGATACGCAGTATTTT

V: TRBV15
D: -
J: TRBJ1-1
size: -
CDR3: CATSLLRTNTEAFF
DNA: TGTGCCACCAGCTTACTTAGGACGAACACTGAAGCTTTCTTT

V: TRBV5-1
D: TRBD1
J: TRBJ1-1
size: -
CDR3: CASSLATGVGLAFF
DNA: TGCGCCAGCAGCTTGGCGACAGGGGTAGGTTTGGCTTTCTTT

V: TRBV28
D: -
J: TRBJ2-1
size: -
CDR3: CATLDESYNEQFF
DNA: TGTGCCACCCTTGACGAATCATACAATGAGCAGTTCTTC

V: TRBV27
D: TRBD1
J: TRBJ1-1
size: -
CDR3: CASSQTGRTEAFF
DNA: TGTGCCAGCAGTCAGACAGGGCGGACTGAAGCTTTCTTT

V: TRBV9
D: -
J: TRBJ1-4
size: -
CDR3: CASNAGPEDEKLFF
DNA: TGTGCCAGCAACGCCGGGCCCGAGGACGAAAAACTGTTTTTT

V: TRBV2
D: -
J: TRBJ1-1
size: -
CDR3: CDTADVNTEAFF
DNA: TGTGACACGGCGGACGTGAACACTGAAGCTTTCTTT

V: TRBV27
D: -
J: TRBJ1-2
size: -
CDR3: CASRATGLYGYTF
DNA: TGTGCCAGCAGGGCCACAGGGCTCTATGGCTACACCTTC

V: TRBV13
D: -
J: TRBJ2-5
size: few
CDR3: CASSPTGLETQYF
DNA: TGTGCCAGCAGTCCAACAGGGCTGGAGACCCAGTACTTC

V: TRBV19
D: TRBD1
J: TRBJ2-7
size: -
CDR3: CATRPSDRQTYEQYF
DNA: TGTGCCACCAGACCATCGGACAGGCAGACCTACGAGCAGTACTTC

V: TRBV9
D: -
J: TRBJ2-3
size: -
CDR3: CASSVARDTQYF
DNA: TGTGCCAGCAGCGTAGCCCGAGATACGCAGTATTTT

V: TRBV19
D: -
J: TRBJ2-6
size: -
CDR3: CASSIGLGWASGANVLTF
DNA: TGTGCCAGTAGTATTGGATTGGGATGGGCCTCTGGGGCCAACGTCCTGACTTTC

V: TRBV7-9
D: TRBD1
J: TRBJ1-5
size: -
CDR3: CASSPGTGDQPQHF
DNA: TGTGCCAGCAGCCCCGGGACAGGGGATCAGCCCCAGCATTTT

V: TRBV5-1
D: -
J: TRBJ2-3
size: -
CDR3: CASRSGSTDTQYF
DNA: TGCGCCAGCAGAAGCGGAAGCACAGATACGCAGTATTTT

V: TRBV20-1
D: -
J: TRBJ1-1
size: -
CDR3: CSASEGGGDTEAFF
DNA: TGCAGTGCTAGTGAAGGGGGTGGGGACACTGAAGCTTTCTTT

V: TRBV7-8
D: TRBD1
J: TRBJ2-5
size: -
CDR3: CASSLPRQGGTQYF
DNA: TGTGCCAGCAGCTTACCTAGACAGGGTGGAACCCAGTACTTC

V: TRBV7-2
D: -
J: TRBJ1-1
size: -
CDR3: CASSPHMNTEAFF
DNA: TGTGCCAGCAGCCCACACATGAACACTGAAGCTTTCTTT

V: TRBV28
D: -
J: TRBJ2-1
size: -
CDR3: CASSLPPSETYNEQFF
DNA: TGTGCCAGCAGTTTGCCGCCTAGCGAAACCTACAATGAGCAGTTCTTC

V: TRBV7-9
D: -
J: TRBJ1-2
size: -
CDR3: CASSLRANYGYTF
DNA: TGTGCCAGCAGCTTACGGGCTAACTATGGCTACACCTTC

V: TRBV20-1
D: -
J: TRBJ2-3
size: -
CDR3: CSARIWDTQYF
DNA: TGCAGTGCTAGAATCTGGGATACGCAGTATTTT

V: TRBV21-1
D: -
J: TRBJ2-3
size: -
CDR3: CASSYRDRGNTDTQYF
DNA: TGTGCCAGCAGCTATCGGGACAGGGGAAACACAGATACGCAGTATTTT

V: TRBV9
D: TRBD2
J: TRBJ2-3
size: -
CDR3: CASSGRGTSGSDTQYF
DNA: TGTGCCAGCAGCGGCCGCGGGACTAGCGGGTCAGATACGCAGTATTTT

V: TRBV9
D: TRBD1
J: TRBJ1-2
size: -
CDR3: CASSVGGQGSSYGYTF
DNA: TGTGCCAGCAGCGTAGGTGGACAGGGCTCATCCTATGGCTACACCTTC

V: TRBV19
D: -
J: TRBJ1-2
size: -
CDR3: CASSPGRIYGYTF
DNA: TGTGCCAGTAGTCCGGGACGGATATATGGCTACACCTTC

V: TRBV11-3
D: TRBD1
J: TRBJ1-6
size: -
CDR3: CASSSGTGNSPLHF
DNA: TGTGCCAGCAGTTCCGGGACAGGCAATTCACCCCTCCACTTT

V: TRBV5-6
D: TRBD2
J: TRBJ2-1
size: -
CDR3: CASSLDAGASYNEQFF
DNA: TGTGCCAGCAGCTTGGACGCGGGAGCATCCTACAATGAGCAGTTCTTC

V: TRBV28
D: -
J: TRBJ1-1
size: -
CDR3: CASSVSAHHAFF
DNA: TGTGCCAGCAGTGTATCGGCCCACCATGCTTTCTTT

V: TRBV11-2
D: -
J: TRBJ2-5
size: -
CDR3: CASSLGGQGNQETQYF
DNA: TGTGCCAGCAGCTTAGGCGGGCAGGGGAACCAAGAGACCCAGTACTTC

V: TRBV4-1
D: TRBD1
J: TRBJ1-2
size: -
CDR3: CASSQTGNNYGYTF
DNA: TGCGCCAGCAGCCAGACAGGGAATAACTATGGCTACACCTTC

V: TRBV20-1
D: -
J: TRBJ1-1
size: -
CDR3: CSAKADNQAFF
DNA: TGCAGTGCAAAGGCGGACAACCAAGCTTTCTTT

V: TRBV9
D: -
J: TRBJ2-5
size: -
CDR3: CASSVGGVLETQYF
DNA: TGTGCCAGCAGCGTAGGGGGGGTCTTGGAGACCCAGTACTTC

V: TRBV6-5
D: -
J: TRBJ1-1
size: -
CDR3: CASSRGSNEAFF
DNA: TGTGCCAGCAGCCGCGGGAGTAATGAAGCTTTCTTT

V: TRBV19
D: TRBD1
J: TRBJ1-5
size: -
CDR3: CASADRGKSQPQHF
DNA: TGTGCCAGCGCGGACAGGGGAAAGAGTCAGCCCCAGCATTTT

V: TRBV7-9
D: -
J: TRBJ2-3
size: -
CDR3: CASSSPGISENTQYF
DNA: TGTGCCAGCAGCTCGCCCGGGATCTCAGAGAACACGCAGTATTTT

V: TRBV7-9
D: -
J: TRBJ2-5
size: -
CDR3: CASSFETQYF
DNA: TGTGCCAGCAGCTTCGAGACCCAGTACTTC